These 9 T cell receptor beta chains originate from one sample sequenced in a study of blood T cell repertoires in COVID-19. The assay was immunoSEQ multiplex PCR, and TCRdb's table has in-frame clones only and misses some. Of more than 350,000 clones in the sample, around 90% were seen once. Input material: peripheral blood. The receptors originated from a woman aged 25 to 45 with COVID-19, enrolled during active disease.

This clone was found many times. The J gene is TRBJ2-5, the V gene TRBV4-1; 10 positions match TRBD1. CDR1 MGHRA and CDR2 YSYEKL come from the germline V gene. The CDR3 consists of 15 residues. J was trimmed by 5 bases and V by 4 bases; bases with no gene match: 7. In DNA, the CDR3 is TGCGCCAGCAGCCCGCGAGGGACAGGGGCTGAGACCCAGTACTTC. It codes for CASSPRGTGAETQYF.

Worth noting for this clone: A read error may account for a junction end that differs from germline. The V and J genes are TRBV7-7 and TRBJ2-7; D perhaps matches TRBD1 (5 bases). Germline V lookup: CDR1 SSHAT, CDR2 FNYEAQ (reference sequence). CDR3 length equals 15 residues. The CDR3 reads CASSPSAGPVYEQYF. The CDR3 region has the DNA TGTGCTAGCAGCCCATCCGCAGGGCCGGTCTACGAGCAGTACTTC. The variable domain in full, with the rest retrieved from reference TRBV7-7 and TRBJ2-7, is GAGVSQSPRYKVTKRGQDVTLRCDPISSHATLYWYQQALGQGPEFLTYFNYEAQPDKSGLPSDRFSAERPEGSISTLTIQRTEQRDSAMYRCASSPSAGPVYEQYFGPGTRLTVT.

The J gene is TRBJ2-1, the V gene TRBV19; a possible D gene is TRBD1 (5 bases). The CDR3 totals 15 residues. The V gene lost 9 bases and the J gene lost 0 bases, with 15 bases spanning the gap. Germline CDR1 LNHDA, CDR2 SQIVND (reference sequence). The CDR3, as DNA: TGTGCCAGCACAGCGACAGCCAGCTCCTACAATGAGCAGTTCTTC. It encodes CASTATASSYNEQFF.

The CDR3 coding sequence is TGCGCCAGCAGCCAAGTTCTCGGCGGCTCCTACGAGCAGTACGTC. Translation gives CASSQVLGGSYEQYV. V usage is TRBV4-3 and J usage is TRBJ2-7; D ambiguous. Germline V lookup: CDR1 LGHNA, CDR2 YSLEER. V dropped 1 base and J dropped 0 bases, with 10 bases sitting between them. The CDR3 totals 15 residues.

This clone was observed once. The chain links TRBV6-2 or TRBV6-3 to TRBJ2-4; a weak D match, TRBD1 (7 bases). Deletions cut 2 bases from V and 4 bases from J, with 12 bases between. CDR3 length equals 15 residues. The germline CDR1 and CDR2 sequences are MNHEY and SVGEGT. The CDR3 reads CASSYGGTAKNIQYF. CDR3 DNA: TGTGCCAGCAGTTACGGCGGGACAGCTAAAAACATTCAGTACTTC.

This clone was detected only once. V usage is TRBV19 and J usage is TRBJ1-2; TRBD1 matches 8 bases. Germline V lookup: CDR1 LNHDA, CDR2 SQIVND (reference sequence). Losses at the gene ends were 7 bases for V and 1 base for J; bases not matched to a gene: 20. This CDR3 comprises 19 residues. The DNA of the CDR3 is TGTGCCAGTATGGACCCCGCTGACAGGGGAGGGAAAGTTAACTATGGCTACACCTTC. The encoded protein is CASMDPADRGGKVNYGYTF.

The rearrangement links TRBV7-2 to TRBJ2-1, with 9 bases fitting TRBD2. The germline CDR1 and CDR2 sequences are SGHTA and FQGNSA. The CDR3 loop spans 19 amino acids. The J segment lost 7 bases and the V segment lost 2 bases, leaving 18 bases of the junction unmatched. This CDR3 reads CASSLSIIVSKRGANEQFF. In DNA form, the CDR3 reads TGTGCCAGCAGCTTATCAATCATCGTTTCGAAGCGGGGGGCAAATGAGCAGTTCTTC.

The chain links TRBV5-4 to TRBJ2-5, with 8 nucleotides matching TRBD2. CDR1 is SGHNT, CDR2 YYREEE, per germline (reference sequence). V dropped 2 bases and J dropped 5; count of bases not matched to a gene: 8. The length of the CDR3 is 15 residues. Here the CDR3 DNA reads TGTGCCAGCAGCTTAACCCGTAGCGGGGCGGAGACCCAGTACTTC. This codes for CASSLTRSGAETQYF.

The chain combines TRBV2 with TRBJ2-1; D uncertain. The CDR3 spans 12 residues. CDR1 SNHLY and CDR2 FYNNEI come from the germline V gene. V gave up 6 bases and J gave up 10 bases, with 13 bases separating them. The CDR3: CASRRPGGEQFF. The CDR3, as DNA: TGTGCCAGCAGACGCCCTGGCGGCGAGCAGTTCTTC.